Listed below are T cell receptor beta chains from one sample, sequenced in a study of cytomegalovirus exposure and HLA in healthy donors. Some clones are missing from TCRdb's copy, which holds only in-frame ones; the method was immunoSEQ multiplex PCR. The repertoire holds about 200,000 clones, with about three quarters as singletons. What was sequenced was PBMCs. These receptor sequences come from a middle-aged man in good health and CMV-seronegative. CDR3s include the opening cysteine and the closing phenylalanine or tryptophan. A D gene is named only where the DNA matches it firmly. For some rows the clone size is stated as once, few or many, or as a class when expanded; others skip it.

D | size | J | V | DNA | CDR3
- | few | TRBJ2-2 | TRBV10-3 | TGTGCCATCAGTGAGTCGATAACCGAGGAGCTGTTTTTT | CAISESITEELFF
TRBD1 | - | TRBJ2-7 | TRBV28 | TGTGCCAGCAAGACCCGGGACAGGGGCCCCTACGAGCAGTACTTC | CASKTRDRGPYEQYF
TRBD1 | few | TRBJ1-5 | TRBV28 | TGTGCCAGCAGTTCTACCGGGACAGGGGTGGGTCAGCCCCAGCATTTT | CASSSTGTGVGQPQHF
TRBD2 | - | TRBJ2-3 | TRBV27 | TGTGCCAGCAGTGGACTAGTTGTCGATACGCAGTATTTT | CASSGLVVDTQYF
- | - | TRBJ2-2 | TRBV2 | TGTGCCAGCCAAAGAGGTAGCCGAGCGAACACCGGGGAGCTGTTTTTT | CASQRGSRANTGELFF
- | - | TRBJ2-7 | TRBV15 | TGTGCCACCAGCAGAGATAGAATAGCCACCTACGAGCAGTACTTC | CATSRDRIATYEQYF
TRBD2 | few | TRBJ2-7 | TRBV7-2 | TGTGCCAGCAGCTTACTAGCGGCCTCCTACGAGCAGTACTTC | CASSLLAASYEQYF
- | - | TRBJ2-1 | TRBV19 | TGTGCCAGTAGTAAGAAAGGGGCGGATGAGCAGTTCTTC | CASSKKGADEQFF
TRBD1 | - | TRBJ1-5 | TRBV28 | TGTGCCAGCAGTACCCCAGGACAGGGGTATCAGCCCCAGCACTTT | CASSTPGQGYQPQHF
- | - | TRBJ2-3 | TRBV10-3 | TGTGCCATCAGCGGACTGGGAAGCACAGATACGCAGTATTTT | CAISGLGSTDTQYF
TRBD1 | once | TRBJ2-7 | TRBV18 | TGTGCCAGCTCAACCTCGGGACAGGTTATCCACGAGCAGTACTTC | CASSTSGQVIHEQYF
TRBD1 | - | TRBJ2-1 | TRBV7-6 | TGTGCCAGCAGCTTAAACCAGGGGGCGGAGAATGAGCAGTTCTTC | CASSLNQGAENEQFF
TRBD1 | once | TRBJ2-5 | TRBV10-3 | TGTGCCATCAGTGAGTCGGACAGGGCAATTGAGACCCAGTACTTC | CAISESDRAIETQYF
TRBD2 | - | TRBJ2-1 | TRBV7-8 | TGTGCCAGCAGCTCTTCCCTAGCGGGGGGTTACAATGAGCAGTTCTTC | CASSSSLAGGYNEQFF
TRBD2 | - | TRBJ2-5 | TRBV11-2 | TGTGCCAGCAGCTTGTCTTCGGGGGGGGAGACCCAGTACTTC | CASSLSSGGETQYF
TRBD2 | - | TRBJ2-1 | TRBV28 | TGTGCCAGCAGGAGAACGGGGACTAGCGGTTACAATGAGCAGTTCTTC | CASRRTGTSGYNEQFF
TRBD2 | - | TRBJ2-1 | TRBV14 | TGTGCCAGCAGCCCCTCCGGGACTAGCGGGATTTATGAGCAGTTCTTC | CASSPSGTSGIYEQFF
- | - | TRBJ1-5 | TRBV28 | TGTGCCAGCAGTTTCCGGTCTCGGGGTGAACAGCCCCAGCATTTT | CASSFRSRGEQPQHF
TRBD2 | few | TRBJ2-1 | TRBV6-6 | TGTGCCAGCACCTTACTAGCGGGAGGGCCAAATGAGCAGTTCTTC | CASTLLAGGPNEQFF
- | - | TRBJ2-3 | TRBV30 | TGTGCCTGGACTCCGGGGGCGGGGGCGGGGGATACGCAGTATTTT | CAWTPGAGAGDTQYF
- | - | TRBJ1-2 | TRBV21-1 | TGTGCCAGCCTACTGACTATGACCTCAGATGTAAGGGGCTACACCTTC | CASLLTMTSDVRGYTF
- | - | TRBJ1-2 | TRBV7-9 | TGTGCCAGCAGCCCACAGGGCTTCTATGGCTACACCTTC | CASSPQGFYGYTF
- | - | TRBJ1-2 | TRBV29-1 | TGCAGCGTTGCTGGGGCTTCAGGCTATGGCTACTCCTTC | CSVAGASGYGYSF
- | few | TRBJ1-3 | TRBV19 | TGTGCCAGTACCCCTCAAACCGGGACAAGAAGAAACACCATATATTTT | CASTPQTGTRRNTIYF
TRBD1 | few | TRBJ1-1 | TRBV30 | TGTGCCTGGAGCCGGGACAGGGGATTGGGAGGCACTGAAGCTTTCTTT | CAWSRDRGLGGTEAFF
TRBD1 | - | TRBJ2-5 | TRBV29-1 | TGCAGCGTTGACGGGACAGGGGCCCTTTCGACCCAGTACTTC | CSVDGTGALSTQYF
TRBD2 | - | TRBJ2-1 | TRBV5-1 | TGCGCCAGCAGCTTGGGCCTAGCGGGGATATCCTACAATGAGCAGTTCTTC | CASSLGLAGISYNEQFF
- | few | TRBJ2-2 | TRBV5-4 | TGTGCCAGCAGCTTTGGCTCCCTCGGCGTGGGAGAAGGGCTGTTTTTT | CASSFGSLGVGEGLFF
- | - | TRBJ2-7 | TRBV7-9 | TGTGCCAGCAGCTCGTACCAGGGCGTCATGGACGAGCAGTACTTC | CASSSYQGVMDEQYF
- | few | TRBJ2-7 | TRBV2 | TGTGCCAGCAGTGCCGGACACTTCTACGAGCAGTACTTC | CASSAGHFYEQYF
TRBD1 | - | TRBJ1-2 | TRBV19 | TGTGCCAGTAGTATCCAGGGGGTTCCTGGTGGCTACACCTTC | CASSIQGVPGGYTF
- | - | TRBJ1-3 | TRBV19 | TGTGCCAGTAGTATTACGGGCTCTGGAAACACCATATATTTT | CASSITGSGNTIYF
- | - | TRBJ1-6 | TRBV2 | TGTGCCAGCAGTGGTAGCGGGTATTCACCCCTCCACTTT | CASSGSGYSPLHF
- | - | TRBJ2-1 | TRBV27 | TGTGCCAGCATCATGGGCAGGGTGACGGACAATGAGCAGTTCTTC | CASIMGRVTDNEQFF
- | - | TRBJ1-2 | TRBV6-5 | TGTGCCAGCAGTTACTCGAGAAAAAGTGGCTACACCTTC | CASSYSRKSGYTF
- | - | TRBJ2-1 | TRBV5-4 | TGTGCCAGCAGCCTTGACAATGAGCAGTTCTTC | CASSLDNEQFF
- | - | TRBJ2-2 | TRBV9 | TGTGCCAGCAGCGTAATTGGAGGGGCCCCAACCGGGGAGCTGTTTTTT | CASSVIGGAPTGELFF
- | - | TRBJ2-1 | TRBV19 | TGTGCCAGTAGCCACCCACGGGACTGGCCCTCCTACAATGAGCAGTTCTTC | CASSHPRDWPSYNEQFF
- | - | TRBJ1-3 | TRBV30 | TGTGCCTGGAGCACAAAAAACACCATATATTTT | CAWSTKNTIYF
- | - | TRBJ1-1 | TRBV20-1 | TGCAGTGCCGCTCGGGGCACTGAAGCTTTCTTT | CSAARGTEAFF
- | - | TRBJ2-5 | TRBV5-5 | TGTGCCAGCAGCTTGCAGGGGGGAGAGACCCAGTACTTC | CASSLQGGETQYF
TRBD2 | - | TRBJ2-7 | TRBV19 | TGTGCCAGTAGTATTGATTGGGGACTAAACTCCTACGAGCAGTACTTC | CASSIDWGLNSYEQYF
- | - | TRBJ2-2 | TRBV7-2 | TGTGCCAGCAGCTTAGGGTCGAGGGCCGGGGAGCTGTTTTTT | CASSLGSRAGELFF
TRBD2 | - | TRBJ2-7 | TRBV5-1 | TGCGCCAGCAGCCAGGGACTAGCGGGAGTAACGCACGAGCAGTACTTC | CASSQGLAGVTHEQYF
TRBD1 | few | TRBJ2-1 | TRBV11-2 | TGTGCCAGCAGCCCAGGACAGGTCTCCTACAATGAGCAGTTCTTC | CASSPGQVSYNEQFF
TRBD1 | - | TRBJ2-1 | TRBV4-1 | TGCGCCAGCAGCCACCTATTTGCGGGACAGGGTAAGGGCAATGAGCAGTTCTTC | CASSHLFAGQGKGNEQFF
TRBD1 | few | TRBJ1-4 | TRBV12-5 | TGTGCTAGTGGTCCGGGACAGGCTAATGAAAAACTGTTTTTT | CASGPGQANEKLFF